This TCR beta chain was profiled in a study of cytomegalovirus exposure and HLA in healthy donors. As for the study in general: Among the roughly 370 genotyped donors, approximately 82% were placed in the Caucasian-associated ancestry cluster.

PCR used 60 Vbeta primers and 13 Jbeta primers. The assay was immunoSEQ multiplex PCR, and TCRdb's table has in-frame clones only and misses some. The sample has more than 60,000 clones; 65% to 90% are singletons. A word on this clone: The antigen remains unidentified.

Points from the study as a whole: Reportedly, cytomegalovirus status was diagnosed with high sensitivity and specificity.

The CDR3 extends over 14 amino acids. V lost 6 bases and J lost 1, with 10 bases in between. Per the germline V gene, CDR1 is SNHLY and CDR2 is FYNNEI. The clonotype comes from a man between 65 and 85 years old in good health and CMV-seropositive. The chain combines TRBV2 with TRBJ2-1, with TRBD1 as a possible D gene (6 bases). The sequencing input was PBMCs. This chain's CDR3 is CASSPDSSYNEQFF. DNA for the CDR3: TGTGCCAGCAGCCCGGACAGTTCCTACAATGAGCAGTTCTTC.